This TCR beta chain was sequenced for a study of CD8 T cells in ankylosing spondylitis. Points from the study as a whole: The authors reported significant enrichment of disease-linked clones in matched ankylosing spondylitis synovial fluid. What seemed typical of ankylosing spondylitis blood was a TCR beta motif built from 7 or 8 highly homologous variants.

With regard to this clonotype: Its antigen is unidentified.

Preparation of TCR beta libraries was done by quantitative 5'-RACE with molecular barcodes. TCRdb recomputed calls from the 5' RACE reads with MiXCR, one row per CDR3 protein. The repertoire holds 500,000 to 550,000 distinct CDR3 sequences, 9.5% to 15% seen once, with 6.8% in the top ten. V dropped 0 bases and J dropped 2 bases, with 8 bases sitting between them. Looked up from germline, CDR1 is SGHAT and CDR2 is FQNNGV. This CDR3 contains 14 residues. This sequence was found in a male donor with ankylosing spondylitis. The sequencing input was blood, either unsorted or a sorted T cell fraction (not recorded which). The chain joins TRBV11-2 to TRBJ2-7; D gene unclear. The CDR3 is CASSLDPSAYEQYV. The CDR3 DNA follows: TGTGCCAGCAGCTTAGATCCCTCAGCCTACGAGCAGTACGTC.